This TCR beta chain stems from a study of T cell changes during pregnancy in multiple sclerosis. Germline V lookup: CDR1 SGHRS, CDR2 YFSETQ. This CDR3 has 14 amino acids. V lost 0 bases and J 2 bases, leaving 8 bases between the germline ends. The table came from immunoSEQ multiplex PCR; TCRdb's copy has only in-frame clones and leaves some out. Counted here are more than 85,000 clones, 94% occurring once; the ten biggest clones make up approximately 0.88%. The chain is built from TRBV5-1 and TRBJ1-2; D not certain. The clonotype was recovered from a female donor with multiple sclerosis, enrolled in a pregnancy study. The sequencing here drew on peripheral blood, taken before pregnancy. CDR3 coding DNA: TGCGCCAGCAGCTTGGACACCTGGAACTATGGCTACACCTTC. This codes for CASSLDTWNYGYTF.